Below are 32 T cell receptor beta chains sequenced from a single sample in a study of breast tumors, draining lymph nodes, adjacent tissues. TCRdb fed the multiplex PCR reads into MiXCR, producing one record per CDR3 protein. The profile shows around 100,000 distinct CDR3 sequences, approximately 21% of them singletons. Breast cancer patients provided tissue from their axillary draining lymph nodes. Input material: axillary lymph node tissue. The receptors here all came from a female donor with breast cancer. Some clones in this sample may be carry-over from other donors' samples.

This clonotype was counted ten times or more. V usage is TRBV7-8 and J usage is TRBJ2-7; D might be TRBD1 (6 bases). Germline CDR1 and CDR2: SGHVS and FQNEAQ. V lost 7 bases, J lost 2 bases, and 18 bases lay in between. The CDR3 is 15 residues long. The CDR3 bases are TGTGCCAGCACCCCCAGGCAGGGGCTACCCTACGAGCAGTACTTC. Translating gives CASTPRQGLPYEQYF.

There are a few counts of this clonotype. This sequence joins TRBV4-1 and TRBJ2-2, with D unresolved. V was clipped by 3 bases and J by 5 bases, with 7 bases between them. The germline V gene has CDR1 MGHRA and CDR2 YSYEKL. This CDR3 has 13 residues. CDR3 DNA sequence: TGCGCCAGCAGCCATCCCTCTACCGGGGAGCTGTTTTTT. Its protein is CASSHPSTGELFF.

This clonotype was counted ten times or more. The chain couples TRBV7-6 to TRBJ2-5; the match to TRBD1 covers 9 bases. The V gene's germline CDR1 is SGHVS and CDR2 FNYEAQ. V was pared by 5 bases and J by 3 bases, with 1 base of the junction left unmatched. The CDR3 covers 13 residues. CDR3: CASSRTGEETQYF. Written as DNA, the CDR3 is TGTGCCAGCAGCCGGACAGGGGAAGAGACCCAGTACTTC.

This clonotype was seen at least ten times. V usage is TRBV9 and J usage is TRBJ2-3; D possibly corresponds to TRBD1 (5 bases). V was pared by 4 bases and J by 8 bases, with 11 bases between. This CDR3 region has 12 residues. Germline-derived CDR1 and CDR2 are SGDLS and YYNGEE. CDR3 nucleotide sequence: TGTGCCAGCAGCCAGGTAGGGGCTACGCAGTATTTT. Protein product: CASSQVGATQYF.

This clonotype was observed many times. The J gene is TRBJ1-2, the V gene TRBV5-5; a possible D gene is TRBD1 (5 bases). This CDR3 is 16 amino acids long. The V gene's germline CDR1 is SGHKS and CDR2 YYEKEE (reference sequence). V lost 4 bases to trimming and J lost 1 base, with 17 bases between them. The CDR3 coding sequence is TGTGCCAGCAGCCTGAGGTTAGGGACGGATAACTATGGCTACACCTTC. Translation: CASSLRLGTDNYGYTF.

A word on this clonotype: A read error is possible here, since a much larger clone lies one base away. This sequence joins TRBV2 and TRBJ1-4, with D perhaps matching TRBD1 (5 bases). This CDR3 has 14 amino acids. Germline-derived CDR1 and CDR2 are SNHLY and FYNNEI. DNA of the CDR3: TGTGCCAGCACCCCGCTGAGGGGTAATGAAAAACCGTTTTTT. Protein: CASTPLRGNEKPFF. The complete variable domain, with remaining parts taken from reference TRBV2 and TRBJ1-4, reads EPEVTQTPSHQVTQMGQEVILRCVPISNHLYFYWYRQILGQKVEFLVSFYNNEISEKSEIFDDQFSVERPDGSNFTLKIRSTKLEDSAMYFCASTPLRGNEKPFFGSGTQLSVL.

In DNA, the CDR3 is TGCGCCAGCAGCTTGGATGGGGGCTCAACTAATGAAAAACTGTTTTTT. This gives the protein CASSLDGGSTNEKLFF. The gene calls are TRBV5-1 and TRBJ1-4; possible D gene TRBD1, 6 bases. Germline-derived CDR1 and CDR2 are SGHRS and YFSETQ. With 0 bases removed from V and 0 bases from J, the gap between germline ends came to 9 bases. The CDR3 has 16 residues. Complete variable domain (other parts from reference TRBV5-1 and TRBJ1-4): KAGVTQTPRYLIKTRGQQVTLSCSPISGHRSVSWYQQTPGQGLQFLFEYFSETQRNKGNFPGRFSGRQFSNSRSEMNVSTLELGDSALYLCASSLDGGSTNEKLFFGSGTQLSVL.

The genes are TRBV19 and TRBJ1-5; 10 bases line up with TRBD1. The germline V gene has CDR1 LNHDA and CDR2 SQIVND (reference sequence). The V segment lost 1 base and the J segment 5 bases; nucleotides outside the gene matches: 5. CDR3 length equals 16 residues. In DNA, the CDR3 is TGTGCCAGTAGTATAGTGGCGGGACAGGGGCATCAGCCCCAGCATTTT. It encodes CASSIVAGQGHQPQHF.

This clonotype showed up many times. This chain joins TRBV5-6 and TRBJ1-2, with TRBD1 matching 8 bases. The CDR3 runs to 15 residues. Losses at the gene ends were 4 bases for V and 4 bases for J; bases not matched to a gene: 9. Germline assignment: CDR1 SGHDT and CDR2 YYEEEE. The CDR3 protein is CASSRPWTGTYGYTF. CDR3 sequence (DNA): TGTGCCAGCAGCCGCCCCTGGACAGGGACCTATGGCTACACCTTC.

Many counts were recorded for this clonotype. The chain employs TRBV7-9 and TRBJ2-5; a weak D match, TRBD2 (5 bases). Germline-derived CDR1 and CDR2 are SEHNR and FQNEAQ (reference sequence). V lost 3 bases and J lost 2, with 10 bases in between. The CDR3 has 14 residues. CDR3 region: CASSLRAAQETQYF. The CDR3 DNA is TGTGCCAGCAGCTTGAGGGCAGCGCAAGAGACCCAGTACTTC.

This clonotype was observed a handful of times. The rearrangement uses TRBV4-2 and TRBJ1-4, with 11 nucleotides matching TRBD1. CDR1 is LGHNA and CDR2 is YNFKEQ in the germline V gene. This CDR3 is built from 18 residues. Trimming at V came to 1 base and at J to 0 bases, leaving 4 bases not matched to a gene. The CDR3 DNA reads as TGTGCCAGCAGCCAAGGGGGGACAGGGGGGACAACTAATGAAAAACTGTTTTTT. It yields the protein CASSQGGTGGTTNEKLFF.

The chain carries TRBV15 and TRBJ1-5; TRBD1 is a possible D gene (5 bases). The CDR3 has 16 amino acids. Deletions cut 0 bases from V and 1 base from J, with 10 bases between. Germline CDR1 reads LNHNV; CDR2 reads YYDKDF (reference sequence). CDR3 residues: CATSRDLGLSNQPQHF. The DNA of the CDR3 is TGTGCCACCAGCAGAGATCTGGGACTGAGCAATCAGCCCCAGCATTTT.

This clonotype was found many times. The CDR3 spells CSARDMTRYTDTQYF. CDR3 DNA: TGCAGTGCTAGAGATATGACAAGATACACAGATACGCAGTATTTT. This sequence joins TRBV20-1 and TRBJ2-3; no firm D call. Trimming shortened V by 0 bases and J by 2 bases, and 12 bases separated the two germline ends. The germline V gene has CDR1 DFQATT and CDR2 SNEGSKA (reference sequence). There are 15 residues in the CDR3.

The V and J genes are TRBV5-6 and TRBJ2-7, with TRBD2 identical over 7 bases. The CDR3 runs to 11 residues. Germline CDR1 is SGHDT and CDR2 is YYEEEE. Germline trimming cut 4 bases from V and 9 bases from J; bases unmatched to any gene: 4. This chain's CDR3 is CASSGRGLQYF. DNA of the CDR3: TGTGCCAGCAGCGGGAGGGGATTGCAGTACTTC.

There are many counts of this clonotype. This sequence joins TRBV6-5 and TRBJ2-5, with 7 nucleotides matching TRBD2. V trimming: 8 bases; J trimming: 5 bases; junction bases outside the gene matches: 8. The CDR3 runs 13 residues. Germline CDR1 MNHEY, CDR2 SVGAGI. This CDR3 is CASFGGGGETQYF. CDR3 nucleotide sequence: TGTGCCAGCTTTGGGGGGGGTGGCGAGACCCAGTACTTC.

This clonotype has at least ten counts. The chain joins TRBV14 to TRBJ1-2, with 8 bases identical to TRBD1. This CDR3 region has 13 residues. Germline-derived CDR1 and CDR2 are SGHDN and FVKESK. Trimming took 4 bases from V and 4 from J; bases not matched to a gene: 2. CDR3 coding DNA: TGTGCCAGCAGCCCGGGACAGGCCTATGGCTACACCTTC. It yields the protein CASSPGQAYGYTF.

This clonotype was observed a handful of times. The V and J genes are TRBV5-1 and TRBJ2-4, with D tentatively TRBD2 (6 bases). Germline V gene lookup returns CDR1 SGHRS and CDR2 YFSETQ. The CDR3 totals 17 residues. Trimming removed 4 bases from V and 4 bases from J, with 21 bases in between. The CDR3 DNA follows: TGCGCCAGCAGCCTCTTCGGATTCGGGGGTATGAAAAACATTCAGTACTTC. Amino acids: CASSLFGFGGMKNIQYF. The complete variable domain, with remaining parts taken from reference TRBV5-1 and TRBJ2-4, reads KAGVTQTPRYLIKTRGQQVTLSCSPISGHRSVSWYQQTPGQGLQFLFEYFSETQRNKGNFPGRFSGRQFSNSRSEMNVSTLELGDSALYLCASSLFGFGGMKNIQYFGAGTRLSVL.

This clonotype has a count of ten or more. The V gene is TRBV12-3 or TRBV12-4, the J gene TRBJ2-1; 10 bases fit TRBD1. The V segment lost 3 bases and the J segment 6 bases; nucleotides outside the gene matches: 5. This CDR3 is built from 15 residues. The CDR3 spells CASSFLGQGGNEQFF. The CDR3 DNA is TGTGCCAGCAGTTTCCTAGGACAGGGGGGCAATGAGCAGTTCTTC.

This clonotype was seen many times. The chain joins TRBV6-1 to TRBJ2-7; 7 bases are shared with TRBD1. Trimming took 5 bases from V and 3 from J; bases not matched to a gene: 7. Germline V gene data show CDR1 as MNHNS and CDR2 as SASEGT. This CDR3 is built from 14 residues. The CDR3 is CASSIRDSGYEQYF. In DNA, the CDR3 is TGTGCCAGCAGTATCCGGGACAGCGGCTACGAGCAGTACTTC.

This clonotype was detected ten times or more. The chain joins TRBV15 to TRBJ2-3; D call uncertain. Trimming pared 1 base from V and 2 bases from J, leaving 1 base between. The CDR3 has 12 amino acids. CDR1 and CDR2 from the germline V gene are LNHNV and YYDKDF (reference sequence). In DNA, the CDR3 is TGTGCCACCAGCAGAGCCACAGATACGCAGTATTTT. Translated, it gives CATSRATDTQYF.

This clonotype appeared many times. The CDR3 loop is CAGHPDRAYNSPLHF. DNA of the CDR3: TGTGCCGGCCACCCGGACAGGGCGTATAATTCACCCCTCCACTTT. The V call is TRBV2, the J call TRBJ1-6; 8 nucleotides agree with TRBD1. V trimming: 11 bases; J trimming: 4 bases; junction bases outside the gene matches: 10. CDR1 is SNHLY and CDR2 is FYNNEI in the germline V gene. The CDR3 covers 15 residues.

The sample holds many counts of this clonotype. The chain is built from TRBV19 and TRBJ1-4; TRBD1 aligns across 7 bases. CDR1 and CDR2 from the germline V gene are LNHDA and SQIVND (reference sequence). The CDR3 totals 13 residues. Germline trimming cut 7 bases from V and 8 bases from J; bases unmatched to any gene: 7. CDR3 sequence: CASTLTGVEKLFF. CDR3 in DNA: TGTGCCAGTACTTTAACAGGGGTCGAAAAACTGTTTTTT.

This clonotype showed up many times. The chain is built from TRBV15 and TRBJ2-1; D is possibly TRBD2 (5 bases). Germline lookup yields CDR1 LNHNV and CDR2 YYDKDF (reference sequence). This CDR3 contains 15 residues. The V gene lost 1 base and the J gene lost 0 bases, with 7 bases spanning the gap. CDR3 bases: TGTGCCACCAGCAGAGGGAGGAGCTCCTACAATGAGCAGTTCTTC. Translated: CATSRGRSSYNEQFF.

In regard to this clonotype: Just one base apart from a much larger clone, this may be a read error. The rearrangement uses TRBV27 and TRBJ2-7, with D hard to call. The V end lost 6 bases, the J end lost 7 bases, and 19 bases lay between the germline ends. There are 14 residues in the CDR3. Germline values: CDR1 MNHEY, CDR2 SMNVEV (reference sequence). CDR3 DNA sequence: TGTGCCAGCAGAAAAAGTGGCTACTTGGGGGAGCAGTACTTC. Amino acids: CASRKSGYLGEQYF.

The table lists this clonotype with many counts. This rearrangement joins TRBV28 to TRBJ2-5, with 7 bases aligning to TRBD2. Germline CDR1 is MDHEN and CDR2 is SYDVKM. Trimming removed 0 bases from V and 4 bases from J; junction bases left unmatched: 8. The CDR3 totals 16 residues. CDR3 DNA sequence: TGTGCCAGCAGTTTATGGGGGGGGGGTCCAGTAGAGACCCAGTACTTC. Amino acids: CASSLWGGGPVETQYF.

At least ten counts were recorded for this clonotype. The chain couples TRBV12-3 or TRBV12-4 to TRBJ1-3, with D possibly matching TRBD1 (6 bases). The CDR3 totals 14 residues. V lost 3 bases and J 4 bases, leaving 10 bases between the germline ends. The CDR3 bases are TGTGCCAGCAGTTTCGGGGGGCTCGGAAACACCATATATTTT. It specifies CASSFGGLGNTIYF.

This clonotype was seen repeatedly, ten times or more. This chain connects TRBV7-8 to TRBJ1-3; D not certain. Trimming removed 3 bases from V and 4 bases from J, with 7 bases in between. Per the germline V gene, CDR1 is SGHVS and CDR2 is FQNEAQ. The length of the CDR3 is 13 residues. The CDR3 bases are TGTGCCAGCAGCTTCGGCAGGGGAAACACCATATATTTT. Residues: CASSFGRGNTIYF.

The chain uses TRBV7-2 and TRBJ2-5, with 9 bases matching TRBD2. The CDR3 sequence is 15 residues long. With V trimmed by 4 bases and J by 2 bases, 5 bases remained unmatched. Germline-derived CDR1 and CDR2 are SGHTA and FQGNSA. This chain's CDR3 is CASSWASGKQETQYF. The CDR3 DNA reads as TGTGCCAGCAGCTGGGCTAGCGGGAAACAAGAGACCCAGTACTTC.

The chain couples TRBV2 to TRBJ2-3; D is unclear. The CDR3 extends over 12 amino acids. With 8 bases removed from V and 1 base from J, the gap between germline ends came to 7 bases. The germline V gene encodes CDR1 SNHLY and CDR2 FYNNEI. The CDR3 sequence is CASSSGTDTQYF. CDR3 DNA: TGTGCCAGCTCGTCTGGCACAGATACGCAGTATTTT.

This clonotype was detected many times. V usage is TRBV5-1 and J usage is TRBJ2-7; TRBD1 aligns across 7 bases. Trimming removed 5 bases from V and 3 bases from J; junction bases left unmatched: 8. Germline loops: CDR1 SGHRS, CDR2 YFSETQ. CDR3 length: 14 amino acids. CDR3 in amino acids: CASRRNSGGYEQYF. CDR3 coding DNA: TGCGCCAGCAGACGCAACTCAGGGGGCTACGAGCAGTACTTC. Full variable domain (outside the CDR3, taken from reference TRBV5-1 and TRBJ2-7): KAGVTQTPRYLIKTRGQQVTLSCSPISGHRSVSWYQQTPGQGLQFLFEYFSETQRNKGNFPGRFSGRQFSNSRSEMNVSTLELGDSALYLCASRRNSGGYEQYFGPGTRLTVT.

This clonotype was recorded many times. The rearrangement uses TRBV7-2 and TRBJ2-5; 7 nucleotides match TRBD2. The V and J ends lost 2 bases and 5 bases, in that order; junction bases with no gene match: 8. The CDR3 covers 15 residues. Per germline, CDR1 SGHTA and CDR2 FQGNSA. The CDR3 sequence: CASSLFASGGETQYF. The CDR3 DNA sequence: TGTGCCAGCAGCTTATTCGCTAGCGGAGGTGAGACCCAGTACTTC.

This clonotype came up once. A read error may be the cause here, since a much bigger clone is one base away. The gene calls are TRBV20-1 and TRBJ2-2, with D tentatively TRBD2 (6 bases). The germline CDR1 and CDR2 sequences are DFQATT and SNEGSKA (reference sequence). CDR3 size: 14 residues. The CDR3 DNA reads as TGCAGTGCTAGGGATACAGCGAACACCGGGGGGCTGTTTTTT. Translating it yields CSARDTANTGGLFF.